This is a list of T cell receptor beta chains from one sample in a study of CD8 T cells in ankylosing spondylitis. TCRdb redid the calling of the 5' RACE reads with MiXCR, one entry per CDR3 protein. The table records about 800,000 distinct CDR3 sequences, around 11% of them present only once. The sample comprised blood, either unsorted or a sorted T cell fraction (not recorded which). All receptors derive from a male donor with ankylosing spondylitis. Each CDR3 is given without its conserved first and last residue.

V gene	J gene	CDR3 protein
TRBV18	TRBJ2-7	ASLPGGGYEQY
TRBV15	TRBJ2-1	ATSRDSGKSYNEQF
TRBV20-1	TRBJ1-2	SAKSRDRGGGHGYT
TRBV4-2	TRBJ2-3	ASSQDGGPRADTQY
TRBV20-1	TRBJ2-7	SARDFGTGNYEQY
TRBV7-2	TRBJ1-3	ASSLGALGNTIY
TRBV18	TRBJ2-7	ASSPDVAYEQY
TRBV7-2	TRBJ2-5	ASSLILAGETQY
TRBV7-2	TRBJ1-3	ASSFQQGLGNTIY
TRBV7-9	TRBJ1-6	ASSLGTADSPLH
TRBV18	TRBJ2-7	ASTQGQGNYEQY
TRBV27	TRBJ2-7	ASSLWASSYYEQY
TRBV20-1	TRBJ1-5	SARGTGNQPQH
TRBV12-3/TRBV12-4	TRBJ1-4	ASSSGTDFNEKLF
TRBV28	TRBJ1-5	ASSLQNNQPQH
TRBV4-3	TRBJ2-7	ASSQVSGGPSNEQY
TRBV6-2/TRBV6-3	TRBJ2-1	ASLQSSYNEQF
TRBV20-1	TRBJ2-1	SAKHYRGLWNEQF
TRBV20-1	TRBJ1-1	SASVGGNTEAF
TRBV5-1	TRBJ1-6	ASREQNNSPLH
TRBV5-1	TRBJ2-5	ASSPRAAYQETQY
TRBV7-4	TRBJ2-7	ASSLAGDRVCEQY
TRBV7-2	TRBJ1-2	ASSLGTGLGYT
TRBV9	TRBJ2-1	ASSVAGGTSYNEQF
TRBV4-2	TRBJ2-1	ASSLGSSGGLGNEQF